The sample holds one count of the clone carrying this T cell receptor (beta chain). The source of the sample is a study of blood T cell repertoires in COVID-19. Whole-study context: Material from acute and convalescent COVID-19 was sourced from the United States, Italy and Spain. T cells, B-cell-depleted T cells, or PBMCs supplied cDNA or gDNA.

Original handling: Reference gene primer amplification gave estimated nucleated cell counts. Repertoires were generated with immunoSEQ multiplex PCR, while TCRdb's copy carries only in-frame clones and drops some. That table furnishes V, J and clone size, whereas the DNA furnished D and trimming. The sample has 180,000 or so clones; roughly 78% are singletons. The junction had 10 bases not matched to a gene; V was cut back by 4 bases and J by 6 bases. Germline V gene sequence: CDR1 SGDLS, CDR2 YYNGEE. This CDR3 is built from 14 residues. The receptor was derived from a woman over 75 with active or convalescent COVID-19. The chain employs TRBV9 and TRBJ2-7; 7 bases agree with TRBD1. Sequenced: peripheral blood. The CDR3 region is CASSPRQGSGEQYF. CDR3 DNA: TGTGCCAGCAGCCCTCGACAGGGTTCGGGCGAGCAGTACTTC.